The sequence of this T cell receptor beta chain was determined in a study of cytomegalovirus exposure and HLA in healthy donors. The PCR made use of 60 Vbeta and 13 Jbeta primers. Using immunoSEQ multiplex PCR, the repertoire was profiled, and TCRdb retains in-frame clones only, with some absent. The sample lists 75,000 to 95,000 clones; 70% to 85% were seen once. The V segment lost 2 bases and the J segment 4 bases; nucleotides outside the gene matches: 9. CDR1 SGHDN and CDR2 FVKESK come from the germline V gene. The CDR3 runs to 18 residues. As to this clone: The antigen is unknown.

Broader study findings: Data from an earlier analysis indicated that most TCR beta V segments were productive either about 90% or about 30% of the time. It has been reported that TCR beta sequences accurately predicted the HLA-A and HLA-B alleles of most subjects. In a later analysis, across HLA loci, associated TCR counts were highest for DRB1, lowest for HLA-C. Later genetic work tied a missense DCLRE1C variant to beta-chain V and J trimming.

The sequenced material came from PBMCs. The chain recombines TRBV14 with TRBJ2-1; 12 bases fit TRBD2. The TCR sequence derives from a man younger than 30 in good health and CMV-seronegative. Written as DNA, the CDR3 is TGTGCCAGCAGCCAACGAACGGGTGGACTAGCGGGATACAATGAGCAGTTCTTC. Amino acid sequence: CASSQRTGGLAGYNEQFF.